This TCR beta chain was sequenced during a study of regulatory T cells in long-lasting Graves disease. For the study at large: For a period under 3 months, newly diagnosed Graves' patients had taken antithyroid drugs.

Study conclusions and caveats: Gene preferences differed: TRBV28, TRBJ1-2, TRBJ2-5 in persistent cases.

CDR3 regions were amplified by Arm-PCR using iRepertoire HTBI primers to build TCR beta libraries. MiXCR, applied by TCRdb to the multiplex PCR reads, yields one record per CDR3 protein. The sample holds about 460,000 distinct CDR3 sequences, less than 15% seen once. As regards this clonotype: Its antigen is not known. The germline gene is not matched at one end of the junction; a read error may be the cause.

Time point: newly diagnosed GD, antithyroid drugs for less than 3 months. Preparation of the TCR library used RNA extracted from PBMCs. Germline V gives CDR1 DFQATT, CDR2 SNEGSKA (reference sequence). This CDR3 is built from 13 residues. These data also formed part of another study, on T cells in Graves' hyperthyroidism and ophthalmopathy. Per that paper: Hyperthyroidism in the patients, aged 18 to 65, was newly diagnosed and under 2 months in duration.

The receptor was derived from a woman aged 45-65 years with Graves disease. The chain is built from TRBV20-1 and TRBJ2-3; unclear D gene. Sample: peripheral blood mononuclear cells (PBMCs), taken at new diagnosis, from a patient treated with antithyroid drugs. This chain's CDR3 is CSAHYIVSDAQYF. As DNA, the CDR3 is TGCAGTGCTCACTACATCGTTTCAGATGCGCAGTATTTT.